Below, 22 T cell receptor beta chains from the same sample are listed, as sequenced in a study of STAT3 mutations in large granular lymphocyte leukemia. Findings of the study overall: Every T-LGLL patient had at least one immunodominant TCRbeta clonotype.

Their target antigens are unknown. TCRdb's copy holds only in-frame clones and misses some; the assay was immunoSEQ multiplex PCR. The profile shows about 3,800 clones, around 42% of them singletons. The sample taken for sequencing was peripheral blood mononuclear cells. All receptors derive from a man in his sixties with T-cell large granular lymphocyte leukemia. Some clones in this sample may be carry-over from other donors' samples.

The CDR3 spells CASSLAGGQLNEQFF. The CDR3 DNA reads TGCGCCAGCAGCTTGGCGGGGGGGCAGCTAAATGAGCAGTTCTTC. The V call is TRBV5-1, the J call TRBJ2-1; 8 bases match TRBD2. The CDR3 runs to 15 residues. Trimming at V came to 0 bases and at J to 7 bases, leaving 6 bases not matched to a gene. Germline CDR1 and CDR2: SGHRS and YFSETQ.

V and J are TRBV5-1 and TRBJ2-6; D is perhaps TRBD1 (5 bases). CDR3 length equals 18 residues. Germline lookup yields CDR1 SGHRS and CDR2 YFSETQ. V was shortened by 4 bases and J by 0 bases, with 17 bases between the two germline ends. CDR3 DNA: TGCGCCAGCAGCCAAACGCAGGGAACTGACTCTGGGGCCAACGTCCTGACTTTC. Encoded protein: CASSQTQGTDSGANVLTF.

The chain recombines TRBV6-5 with TRBJ2-5; D gene ambiguous. The CDR3 is 13 amino acids. Germline V gene lookup returns CDR1 MNHEY and CDR2 SVGAGI. V dropped 2 bases and J dropped 4 bases, with 8 bases sitting between them. The CDR3 DNA reads TGTGCCAGCAGTTACGTTTTGGGAGAGACCCAGTACTTC. Protein product: CASSYVLGETQYF.

The V and J genes are TRBV25-1 and TRBJ2-3, with D perhaps matching TRBD2 (6 bases). The CDR3 has 15 residues. Germline CDR1 MGHDK, CDR2 SYGVNS. Trimming took off 4 bases at V and 0 bases at J, with 11 bases between the two ends. CDR3 in DNA: TGTGCCAGCAGTGTCGGGGGTACTAGCACAGATACGCAGTATTTT. Translating it yields CASSVGGTSTDTQYF.

The chain combines TRBV5-6 with TRBJ1-6; 10 bases are a match to TRBD1. Germline V gene sequence: CDR1 SGHDT, CDR2 YYEEEE. After removal of 4 bases from V and 6 bases from J, the junction contained 7 bases not matched to a gene. CDR3 length: 16 residues. The chain's CDR3 is CASSRRDRGSNSPLHF. CDR3 in DNA: TGTGCCAGCAGCAGACGGGACAGGGGATCTAATTCACCCCTCCACTTT.

The chain links TRBV9 to TRBJ2-2; D possibly corresponds to TRBD2 (5 bases). Germline V gene sequence: CDR1 SGDLS, CDR2 YYNGEE. The V end was cut by 0 bases, the J end by 6 bases, with 15 bases between. The CDR3 totals 16 residues. CDR3: CASSVVPGSSAGELFF. DNA for the CDR3: TGTGCCAGCAGCGTAGTACCGGGGAGTTCGGCCGGGGAGCTGTTTTTT.

This clone has just a few counts. The chain couples TRBV6-1 to TRBJ1-5, with D uncertain. This CDR3 contains 14 residues. Germline loops: CDR1 MNHNS, CDR2 SASEGT. Between the trimmed V and J ends, which lost 1 base and 4 bases, there was a span of 8 bases. The CDR3 bases are TGTGCCAGCAGTGAAGTGGGAGCGAATCAGCCCCAGCATTTT. Encoded protein: CASSEVGANQPQHF.

Here the CDR3 DNA reads TGTGCCAGCAGCAGTAGCGGGGGGACAGATACGCAGTATTTT. Residues: CASSSSGGTDTQYF. The V call is TRBV5-4, the J call TRBJ2-3; 10 nucleotides agree with TRBD2. The CDR3 runs 14 residues. V shed 4 bases and J 3 bases; nucleotides not matched to a gene: 2. Germline CDR1 and CDR2: SGHNT and YYREEE (reference sequence).

This clone was seen more than once but under ten times. The chain has TRBV5-1 and TRBJ2-7; D possibly corresponds to TRBD2 (5 bases). Trimming removed 4 bases at V and 5 bases at J, with 13 bases between. CDR3 length: 13 amino acids. Germline CDR1 and CDR2: SGHRS and YFSETQ. The CDR3 region has the DNA TGCGCCAGCAGCCCTGGCGGACTGGACGAGCAGTACTTC. Residues: CASSPGGLDEQYF.

V usage is TRBV7-2 and J usage is TRBJ1-1, with D tentatively TRBD1 (6 bases). Trimming cost V 1 base and J 11 bases, with 17 bases left between them. The length of the CDR3 is 14 residues. Germline lookup yields CDR1 SGHTA and CDR2 FQGNSA. The CDR3 region has the DNA TGTGCCAGCAGCTTAGAGAGGGGGGGCTTTGTGGCTTTCTTT. This encodes CASSLERGGFVAFF. The full variable domain, rest sourced from reference TRBV7-2 and TRBJ1-1, is GAGVSQSPSNKVTEKGKDVELRCDPISGHTALYWYRQSLGQGLEFLIYFQGNSAPDKSGLPSDRFSAERTGGSVSTLTIQRTQQEDSAVYLCASSLERGGFVAFFGQGTRLTVV.

This clone was detected a few times. This sequence joins TRBV5-1 and TRBJ1-3; D unclear. Trimming pared 0 bases from V and 0 bases from J, leaving 10 bases between. The V gene's germline CDR1 is SGHRS and CDR2 YFSETQ. The CDR3 runs 16 residues. The CDR3 is CASSLGHPSSGNTIYF. CDR3 coding DNA: TGCGCCAGCAGCTTGGGACATCCCAGCTCTGGAAACACCATATATTTT. The full variable domain, in which reference TRBV5-1 and TRBJ1-3 provide the parts outside the CDR3, is KAGVTQTPRYLIKTRGQQVTLSCSPISGHRSVSWYQQTPGQGLQFLFEYFSETQRNKGNFPGRFSGRQFSNSRSEMNVSTLELGDSALYLCASSLGHPSSGNTIYFGEGSWLTVV.

CDR3 DNA sequence: TGTGCCAGCAGTGAGGACAGGGTTTCGTACAATGGCTACACCTTC. This codes for CASSEDRVSYNGYTF. The gene calls are TRBV2 and TRBJ1-2; the match to TRBD1 covers 8 bases. Germline-derived CDR1 and CDR2 are SNHLY and FYNNEI. The junction had 9 bases not matched to a gene; V was cut back by 3 bases and J by 6 bases. The CDR3 consists of 15 residues.

This clone was counted only a few times. This chain connects TRBV10-3 to TRBJ1-5; tentatively, D is TRBD1 (5 bases). V was pared by 6 bases and J by 5 bases, with 8 bases between. CDR3 length equals 12 residues. The germline V gene has CDR1 ENHRY and CDR2 SYGVKD. The CDR3 sequence is CAISGGDQPQHF. The CDR3, as DNA: TGTGCCATCAGCGGGGGAGATCAGCCCCAGCATTTT.

This clone has only a few counts. The J gene is TRBJ2-5, the V gene TRBV2; D ambiguous. The germline gives CDR1 SNHLY, CDR2 FYNNEI. This CDR3 has 13 amino acids. V was shortened by 2 bases and J by 4 bases, with 8 bases between the two germline ends. The DNA of the CDR3 is TGTGCCAGCAGTGAATGGGGTGGAGAGACCCAGTACTTC. Its protein is CASSEWGGETQYF.

This chain links TRBV25-1 with TRBJ2-7; 7 positions agree with TRBD2. CDR1 is MGHDK, CDR2 SYGVNS, per germline. The trim removed 2 bases at V and 4 bases at J, leaving 8 bases unmatched. The CDR3 has 15 amino acids. The DNA of the CDR3 is TGTGCCAGCAGTGAACAGGGTCTAGCGGATTACGAGCAGTACTTC. Protein sequence: CASSEQGLADYEQYF.

This clone was picked up a small number of times. The chain recombines TRBV18 with TRBJ2-7; either TRBD1 or TRBD2 may supply D (5 bases each). The CDR3 runs to 15 residues. Trimming stripped 6 bases from V and 2 bases from J, with 17 bases between. The germline V gene has CDR1 KGHSH and CDR2 LQKENI. The CDR3 protein is CASSLLEGPAYEQYF. The CDR3 DNA follows: TGTGCCAGCTCCCTTCTAGAGGGGCCAGCCTACGAGCAGTACTTC.

This chain uses TRBV30 with TRBJ2-3, with D possibly TRBD2 on 6 matching bases. In germline, CDR1 is GTSNPN, CDR2 SVGIG (reference sequence). The CDR3 runs to 12 residues. V was clipped by 4 bases and J by 8 bases, with 13 bases between them. CDR3 region: CAWTRLGGTQYF. CDR3 coding DNA: TGTGCCTGGACCCGATTGGGGGGTACGCAGTATTTT.

The chain carries TRBV30 and TRBJ1-4; 9 bases agree with TRBD1. V lost 6 bases and J lost 8; bases outside the gene matches: 4. CDR1 is GTSNPN and CDR2 is SVGIG in the germline V gene (reference sequence). The CDR3 totals 12 residues. Here the CDR3 reads CACQDRGEKLFF. CDR3 coding DNA: TGTGCCTGCCAGGACAGGGGCGAAAAACTGTTTTTT. The whole variable domain, filled in from reference TRBV30 and TRBJ1-4, reads SQTIHQWPATLVQPVGSPLSLECTVEGTSNPNLYWYRQAAGRGLQLLFYSVGIGQISSEVPQNLSASRPQDRQFILSSKKLLLSDSGFYLCACQDRGEKLFFGSGTQLSVL.

J is TRBJ2-7 and V is TRBV30; unclear D gene. The CDR3 is made up of 11 amino acids. V gave up 7 bases and J gave up 2 bases, with 9 bases separating them. CDR1 and CDR2 (germline): GTSNPN, SVGIG (reference sequence). The CDR3, as DNA: TGTGCCTTAGGAGTCCCCTACGAGCAGTACGTC. It translates to CALGVPYEQYV.

The sample holds one count of this clone. This sequence joins TRBV30 and TRBJ2-5; D may be TRBD2 (5 bases). The V gene lost 3 bases and the J gene lost 0 bases, with 5 bases spanning the gap. CDR3 length equals 12 residues. Germline V CDR1 and CDR2: GTSNPN, SVGIG (reference sequence). The CDR3 here is CAWRDYQETQYF. In DNA form, the CDR3 reads TGTGCCTGGAGGGACTACCAAGAGACCCAGTACTTC. The variable domain in full, completed from reference TRBV30 and TRBJ2-5, reads SQTIHQWPATLVQPVGSPLSLECTVEGTSNPNLYWYRQAAGRGLQLLFYSVGIGQISSEVPQNLSASRPQDRQFILSSKKLLLSDSGFYLCAWRDYQETQYFGPGTRLLVL.

This sequence joins TRBV7-9 and TRBJ1-2; D possibly corresponds to TRBD1 (5 bases). CDR1 and CDR2 from the germline V gene are SEHNR and FQNEAQ (reference sequence). CDR3 size: 16 residues. Trimming shortened V by 6 bases and J by 6 bases, and 23 bases separated the two germline ends. The CDR3 sequence is CASRLGGAATRDGYTF. In nucleotides, the CDR3 is TGTGCCAGCAGACTAGGTGGGGCCGCCACACGCGATGGCTACACCTTC.

This chain connects TRBV20-1 to TRBJ2-7; D gene unclear. The length of the CDR3 is 11 residues. The germline V gene has CDR1 DFQATT and CDR2 SNEGSKA (reference sequence). Trimming left V 5 bases short and J 10 bases short, with 15 bases between. In DNA form, the CDR3 reads TGCAGTGCTGGTGACACTCTGGGACAGTACTTC. This codes for CSAGDTLGQYF.